This is a list of T cell receptor beta chains from one sample in a study of shared clonotypes between healthy human individuals. TCRdb's table, derived via immunoSEQ multiplex PCR, lists solely in-frame clones and lacks some. The table includes about 2.3 million clones, 93% detected once. What was sequenced was naive CD4+ T cells from PBMCs. These receptors originate from a man younger than 35 in good health. Some clones in this sample may be carry-over from other donors' samples. CDR3s include the opening cysteine and the closing phenylalanine or tryptophan.

V gene,J gene,CDR3 protein
TRBV2,TRBJ1-2,CASSEAPGGILRGYTF
TRBV19,TRBJ2-7,CASSYNRGPYEQYF
TRBV30,TRBJ2-3,CAWGGQGQSTDTQYF
TRBV6-5,TRBJ2-7,CASSVEGGSYEQYF
TRBV28,TRBJ1-5,CASSLRGSLNQPQHF
TRBV28,TRBJ1-2,CASSAQGPYGYTF
TRBV5-1,TRBJ2-3,CASIAGPPSTDTQYF
TRBV28,TRBJ1-2,CASSGRSYGYTF
TRBV28,TRBJ1-1,CASSLRREGTEAFF
TRBV19,TRBJ2-2,CATLRGDLNTGELFF